This T cell receptor beta chain is drawn from a study of human T cells and chemical hapten exposure. On the study more broadly: The sensitizing agent was 2% DPC, placed on approximately 2 cm by approximately 2 cm of upper inner arm skin. During the approximately 24-week study period, patients had diphenylcyclopropenone applied to the scalp every week. Epicutaneous patch tests delivered 0.01% DPC to the upper back, with evaluation at 6 days.

TCRdb recomputed calls from the RACE reads with MiXCR, one row per CDR3 protein. Of some 170,000 distinct CDR3 sequences in the sample, 25% to 35% were seen once. This CDR3 region has 17 residues. Germline V gives CDR1 SGHRS, CDR2 YFSETQ. Trimming cost V 0 bases and J 1 base; bases outside gene matches: 0. This sample's time point: patch test 3, about 24 weeks after DPC sensitization. As to treatment: therapeutic diphenylcyclopropenone sensitization with weekly scalp DPC. Study-level points and caveats: There were significantly more large CDR3 similarity clusters among expanded TCRs than among controls.

This clonotype came up a few times. Its antigen is not identified. This TCR was recovered from a woman aged 18-35 years with alopecia areata. Some clones in this sample may be carry-over from other donors' samples. The specimen was whole blood, collected in connection with sensitization to the hapten diphenylcyclopropenone (DPC). The rearrangement uses TRBV5-1 and TRBJ2-1, with 14 bases aligning to TRBD2. The CDR3 nucleotides are TGCGCCAGCAGCTTGGGACTAGCGGGAGGGTCCTACAATGAGCAGTTCTTC. It encodes CASSLGLAGGSYNEQFF.